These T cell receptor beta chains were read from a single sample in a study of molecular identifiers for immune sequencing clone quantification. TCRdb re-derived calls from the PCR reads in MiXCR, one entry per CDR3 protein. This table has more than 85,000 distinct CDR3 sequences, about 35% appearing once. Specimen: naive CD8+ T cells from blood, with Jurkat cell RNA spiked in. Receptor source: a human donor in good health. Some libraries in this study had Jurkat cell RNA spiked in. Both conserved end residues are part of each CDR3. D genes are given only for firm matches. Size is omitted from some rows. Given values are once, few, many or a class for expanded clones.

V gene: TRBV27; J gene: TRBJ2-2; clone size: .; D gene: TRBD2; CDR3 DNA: TGTGCCAGCAGCTACGGGGGGAGAGGGACCGGGGAGCTGATTTTT; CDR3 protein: CASSYGGRGTGELIF
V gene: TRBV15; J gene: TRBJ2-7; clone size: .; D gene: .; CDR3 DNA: TGTGCCACCAGCAGTTCTAGCTCTGGCTACGAGCAGTACTTC; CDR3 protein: CATSSSSSGYEQYF
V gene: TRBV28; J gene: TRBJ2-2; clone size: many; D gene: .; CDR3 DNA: TGTGCCAGCAGTTCGGACAGACTTAACACCGGGGAGCTGTTTTTT; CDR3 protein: CASSSDRLNTGELFF
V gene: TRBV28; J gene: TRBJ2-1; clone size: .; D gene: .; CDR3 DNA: TGTGCCAGCAGCCCCCCCAGGGCGATCCATGAGCAGTTCTTC; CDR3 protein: CASSPPRAIHEQFF
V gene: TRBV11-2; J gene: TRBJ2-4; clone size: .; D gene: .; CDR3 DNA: TGTGCCAGCAGCTTACGCAGGGGATCCCTCGTAACCAAAAACATTCAGTACTTC; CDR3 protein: CASSLRRGSLVTKNIQYF
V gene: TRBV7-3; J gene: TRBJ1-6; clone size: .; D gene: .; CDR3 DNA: TGTGCCAGCGGTTCACCCCTCCACTTT; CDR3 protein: CASGSPLHF
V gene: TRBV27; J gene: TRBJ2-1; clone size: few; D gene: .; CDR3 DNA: TGTGCCAGCAGTTCAGGGGGGGCTGGAAATGAGCAGTTCTTC; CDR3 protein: CASSSGGAGNEQFF
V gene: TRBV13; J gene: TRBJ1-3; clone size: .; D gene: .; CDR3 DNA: TGTGCCAGCAGCCCGGCCATTGGAAACACCATATATTTT; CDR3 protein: CASSPAIGNTIYF
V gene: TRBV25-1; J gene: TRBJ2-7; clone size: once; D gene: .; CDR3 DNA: TGTGCCAGCACCCTTACCGTGGGCAGGAACAACGAGCAGTACTTC; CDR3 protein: CASTLTVGRNNEQYF
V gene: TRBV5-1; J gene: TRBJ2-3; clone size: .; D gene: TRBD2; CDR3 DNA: TGCGCCAGCAGCCCAAGCGGGATGGGGGCAGATACGCAGTATTTT; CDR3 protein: CASSPSGMGADTQYF
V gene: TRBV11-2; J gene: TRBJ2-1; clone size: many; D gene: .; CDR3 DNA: TGTGCCAGCAGCTTAGAAGCTAGCGCCAATGAGCAGTTCTTC; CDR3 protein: CASSLEASANEQFF
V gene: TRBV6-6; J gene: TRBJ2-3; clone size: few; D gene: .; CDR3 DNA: TGTGCCAGCAGTTATGTGCGGGGAGGATCAGATACGCAGTATTTT; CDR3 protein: CASSYVRGGSDTQYF
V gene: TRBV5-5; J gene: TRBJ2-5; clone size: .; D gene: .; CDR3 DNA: TGTGCCAGCAGCCAAAAACTTACAGAAATCCAAGAGACCCAGTACTTC; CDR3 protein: CASSQKLTEIQETQYF
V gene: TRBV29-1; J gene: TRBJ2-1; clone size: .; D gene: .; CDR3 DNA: TGCAGCGTTGAGGCGCGAGGACACTACAATGAGCAGCTCTTC; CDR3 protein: CSVEARGHYNEQLF
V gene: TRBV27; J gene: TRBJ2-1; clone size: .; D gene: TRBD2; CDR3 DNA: TGTGCCAGCAGTTCGACTCTGACTAGCGGGAGAAATGAGCAGTTCTTC; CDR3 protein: CASSSTLTSGRNEQFF
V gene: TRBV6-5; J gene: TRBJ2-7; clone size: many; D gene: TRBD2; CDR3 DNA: TGTGCCAGCAGTTACTCGGGACTAGCGGGAAGGTACGAGCAGTACTTC; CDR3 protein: CASSYSGLAGRYEQYF